This T cell receptor (beta chain) is drawn from a study of cytomegalovirus exposure and HLA in healthy donors. CDR1 is MNHNS, CDR2 SASEGT, per germline. The CDR3 contains 15 residues. V lost 2 bases and J lost 7, with 17 bases in between. Study results and caveats: Follow-up analysis later connected one missense variant in DCLRE1C with trimming of TCR beta V- and J-genes.

PCR was performed using 60 Vbeta and 13 Jbeta primers. Only in-frame clones appear in the TCRdb table, and some are missing; sequencing was by immunoSEQ multiplex PCR. The sample has about 56,000 clones, roughly 80% seen once; the top ten hold over 1.5%. Concerning this clone itself: Its antigen is not identified.

The rearrangement uses TRBV6-1 and TRBJ1-2, with D perhaps TRBD1 (5 bases). The clonotype comes from a man between 35 and 55 years old in good health and CMV-seronegative. What was sequenced was PBMCs. CDR3 in DNA: TGTGCCAGCAGTGAATTCGTGGGGGGAGGATCTGGCTACACCTTC. Amino acid sequence: CASSEFVGGGSGYTF.